The next 31 T cell receptor beta chains were all read from a single sample in a study of radiotherapy plus CTLA-4 blockade in lung cancer (dated by TCRdb to between 2017 and 2018). Libraries were made using the immunoSEQ multiplex PCR assay. TCRdb mirrors the immuneACCESS table, restricted to in-frame sequences. Some clones are absent from its copies; in checked studies, under half trace to an unresolved V gene, and the reason for the others is unknown. Present in this sample are around 37,000 clones, roughly 79% of which were seen just once. Roughly an eighth of the sample goes to the ten largest clones. Sequenced material: peripheral blood, taken from a patient treated with radiotherapy plus ipilimumab. These receptors originate from a human donor with non-small cell lung cancer that progressed on radiotherapy plus ipilimumab.

V gene TRBV28 combines with J gene TRBJ2-2, with D perhaps TRBD1 (5 bases). V was shortened by 6 bases and J by 4 bases, with 12 bases between the two germline ends. Looked up from germline, CDR1 is MDHEN and CDR2 is SYDVKM. This CDR3 contains 14 residues. The CDR3 DNA reads as TGTGCCAGCAGGCTGACAGATCTCACCGGGGAGCTGTTTTTT. Amino acid sequence: CASRLTDLTGELFF.

The CDR3 DNA sequence: TGTGCCAGCAGTTACTCGACGGCCGGGGAGCTGTTTTTT. It yields the protein CASSYSTAGELFF. This chain uses TRBV6-5 with TRBJ2-2; no clear D gene. V was cut by 0 bases and J by 6 bases, with 5 bases left in between. The CDR3 has 13 amino acids. Germline V gene sequence: CDR1 MNHEY, CDR2 SVGAGI.

This clone was detected once. This rearrangement joins TRBV30 to TRBJ1-3; TRBD1 might be the D (5 bases). The CDR3 length is 14 residues. The germline V and J ends were trimmed by 4 bases and 3 bases, with 13 bases remaining between them. Looked up from germline, CDR1 is GTSNPN and CDR2 is SVGIG (reference sequence). For the CDR3, the DNA is TGTGCCTGGAAGGCTAAGGGGAATGGAAACACCATATATTTT. Translating gives CAWKAKGNGNTIYF.

By frequency in the sample, this clone is medium-sized (0.01 to 0.1%). The CDR3 region is CASSIMGDNQPQHF. The CDR3 DNA sequence: TGTGCCAGCAGCATCATGGGGGACAATCAGCCCCAGCATTTT. The chain has TRBV6-1 and TRBJ1-5, with D perhaps matching TRBD1 (5 bases). With 6 bases removed from V and 3 bases from J, the gap between germline ends came to 12 bases. CDR3 length: 14 amino acids. The germline gives CDR1 MNHNS, CDR2 SASEGT.

This chain connects TRBV5-1 to TRBJ2-5; D is ambiguous. Trimming removed 0 bases at V and 2 bases at J, with 8 bases between. The germline V gene encodes CDR1 SGHRS and CDR2 YFSETQ. This CDR3 region has 14 residues. The CDR3 is CASSLVGLQETQYF. The CDR3 bases are TGCGCCAGCAGCTTGGTGGGGTTACAAGAGACCCAGTACTTC. Full variable domain (rest looked up from reference TRBV5-1 and TRBJ2-5): KAGVTQTPRYLIKTRGQQVTLSCSPISGHRSVSWYQQTPGQGLQFLFEYFSETQRNKGNFPGRFSGRQFSNSRSEMNVSTLELGDSALYLCASSLVGLQETQYFGPGTRLLVL.

The rearrangement links TRBV30 to TRBJ1-3; D is undetermined. Per germline, CDR1 GTSNPN and CDR2 SVGIG (reference sequence). The CDR3 contains 15 residues. V dropped 4 bases and J dropped 0 bases, with 13 bases sitting between them. The CDR3 coding sequence is TGTGCCTGGACGGGGAATTTGGGCTCTGGAAACACCATATATTTT. Its protein product is CAWTGNLGSGNTIYF.

The genes are TRBV4-2 and TRBJ2-1, with TRBD2 matching over 10 bases. The trim removed 0 bases at V and 9 bases at J, leaving 8 bases unmatched. The CDR3 contains 16 residues. The germline gives CDR1 LGHNA, CDR2 YNFKEQ. Here the CDR3 reads CASSQEAAGGQGEQFF. As DNA, the CDR3 is TGTGCCAGCAGCCAAGAAGCAGCGGGGGGGCAAGGTGAGCAGTTCTTC.

The CDR3 protein is CASSQGGSGANVLTF. The CDR3, as DNA: TGTGCCAGCAGCCAGGGGGGCTCTGGGGCCAACGTCCTGACTTTC. The chain is built from TRBV5-4 and TRBJ2-6; possibly TRBD1 for D (7 bases). Trimming took 4 bases from V and 0 from J, leaving 8 bases between them. Germline V lookup: CDR1 SGHNT, CDR2 YYREEE (reference sequence). The CDR3 runs to 15 residues.

The chain links TRBV4-1 to TRBJ2-1; D not certain. The CDR3 has 15 residues. V was pared by 4 bases and J by 7 bases, with 17 bases between. CDR1 and CDR2 from the germline V gene are MGHRA and YSYEKL. CDR3 sequence: CASSLAPFSFNEQFF. The DNA for the CDR3 is TGCGCCAGCAGCCTTGCCCCTTTCTCATTTAATGAGCAGTTCTTC.

In its sample, this clone ranks as large. This chain joins TRBV28 and TRBJ2-3; the match to TRBD1 covers 8 bases. The CDR3 consists of 13 residues. From germline, CDR1 is MDHEN and CDR2 SYDVKM. V was clipped by 5 bases and J by 4 bases; unmatched bases: 2. Here the CDR3 DNA reads TGTGCCAGCAGTGGACAGGGCCCAGATACGCAGTATTTT. Translating gives CASSGQGPDTQYF.

The rearrangement uses TRBV5-1 and TRBJ2-5; D is ambiguous. Germline V gives CDR1 SGHRS, CDR2 YFSETQ. V gave up 0 bases and J gave up 2 bases, with 8 bases separating them. CDR3 length equals 14 residues. The CDR3 DNA follows: TGCGCCAGCAGCTTGGGCGGAGTACAAGAGACCCAGTACTTC. Translation: CASSLGGVQETQYF.

A few counts support this clone. V is TRBV6-5 and J is TRBJ2-5; 10 bases map to TRBD2. CDR1 and CDR2 from the germline V gene are MNHEY and SVGAGI. V dropped 2 bases and J dropped 2; count of bases not matched to a gene: 5. This CDR3 is built from 16 residues. The CDR3 sequence is CASSYISSGGQETQYF. DNA of the CDR3: TGTGCCAGCAGTTACATCTCTAGCGGGGGACAAGAGACCCAGTACTTC.

The chain uses TRBV11-2 and TRBJ2-2, with TRBD1 as a possible D gene (6 bases). V lost 1 base, J lost 4 bases, and 13 bases lay in between. In germline, CDR1 is SGHAT, CDR2 FQNNGV. This CDR3 has 16 residues. Here the CDR3 DNA reads TGTGCCAGCAGCTTAGGGATAACAGGGTCCACCGGGGAGCTGTTTTTT. Its translation is CASSLGITGSTGELFF.

The V and J genes are TRBV29-1 and TRBJ1-2; 7 bases map to TRBD1. The CDR3 is made up of 13 amino acids. J lost 6 bases, V lost 4 bases, and 8 bases had no gene match. Germline V CDR1 and CDR2: SQVTM, ANQGSEA. CDR3 residues: CSVGQGIGDGYTF. As DNA, the CDR3 is TGCAGCGTTGGACAGGGTATAGGGGATGGCTACACCTTC.

The V and J genes are TRBV19 and TRBJ1-2; no clear D gene. Germline V gives CDR1 LNHDA, CDR2 SQIVND (reference sequence). The CDR3 loop spans 15 amino acids. Trimming took 3 bases from V and 5 from J, leaving 16 bases between them. This CDR3 is CASSIPPLSPYGYTF. The CDR3, as DNA: TGTGCCAGTAGTATTCCGCCTCTCAGCCCGTATGGCTACACCTTC. The variable domain in full, completed from reference TRBV19 and TRBJ1-2, reads DGGITQSPKYLFRKEGQNVTLSCEQNLNHDAMYWYRQDPGQGLRLIYYSQIVNDFQKGDIAEGYSVSREKKESFPLTVTSAQKNPTAFYLCASSIPPLSPYGYTFGSGTRLTVV.

This clone was counted a single time. V and J are TRBV2 and TRBJ2-5, with D uncertain. Gene TRBJ2-7 matches the end of the DNA better, so the J call may be wrong. Germline assignment: CDR1 SNHLY and CDR2 FYNNEI. The length of the CDR3 is 14 residues. The CDR3: CASSEMGFGYEQYF. DNA for the CDR3: TGTGCCAGCAGTGAAATGGGGTTTGGGTACGAGCAGTACTTC.

This chain connects TRBV18 to TRBJ2-5, with a possible D match to TRBD2 (6 bases). Germline CDR1 is KGHSH and CDR2 is LQKENI. V lost 2 bases, J lost 11 bases, and 12 bases lay in between. The CDR3 is made up of 12 amino acids. CDR3 residues: CASSPGREEQYF. CDR3 DNA: TGTGCCAGCTCACCAGGAAGGGAGGAGCAGTACTTC.

The CDR3 nucleotides are TGTGCCTGGACCTTTACGGGGGGTGCCGGGGAGCTGTTTTTT. Residues: CAWTFTGGAGELFF. The genes are TRBV30 and TRBJ2-2, with 7 positions matching TRBD2. Germline V CDR1 and CDR2: GTSNPN, SVGIG (reference sequence). The CDR3 is 14 amino acids. With 4 bases clipped from V and 6 bases from J, the junction kept 8 bases outside the gene matches.

The gene calls are TRBV23-1 and TRBJ2-6; D may match TRBD1 or TRBD2 (6 bases each). TRBV23-1 is filed as an ORF, its function uncertain. Between the trimmed V and J ends, which lost 0 bases and 4 bases, there was a span of 16 bases. The length of the CDR3 is 18 residues. DNA of the CDR3: TGCGCCAGCAGTCAATCGAAAGCTGGGGGGCCCGGGGCCAACGTCCTGACTTTC. Protein sequence: CASSQSKAGGPGANVLTF.

The chain recombines TRBV11-1 with TRBJ2-5; tentative D call: TRBD2 (5 bases). V was pared by 2 bases and J by 0 bases, with 13 bases between. The CDR3 spans 16 residues. Germline CDR1 SGHAT, CDR2 FQDESV (reference sequence). The CDR3 nucleotides read TGTGCCAGCAGCTTAAGGGTAGCGACGGACCAAGAGACCCAGTACTTC. Protein: CASSLRVATDQETQYF.

This clone showed up just a few times. The sample carries other DNA sequences with the same CDR3. The CDR3 bases are TGTGCCAGCAGCGTGCAGGGGGCGGGGGAGCAGTACTTC. Its translation: CASSVQGAGEQYF. This sequence joins TRBV9 and TRBJ2-7, with 8 bases matching TRBD1. The CDR3 is 13 amino acids. The trim removed 2 bases at V and 7 bases at J, leaving 5 bases unmatched. The germline CDR1 and CDR2 sequences are SGDLS and YYNGEE.

The count of this clone is one. The V call is TRBV27, the J call TRBJ1-5; 7 nucleotides align to TRBD1. CDR1 and CDR2 from the germline V gene are MNHEY and SMNVEV (reference sequence). Trimming at V came to 0 bases and at J to 1 base, leaving 6 bases not matched to a gene. The CDR3 extends over 17 amino acids. CDR3 sequence: CASSLSGTAWSNQPQHF. CDR3 nucleotides: TGTGCCAGCAGTTTATCTGGGACAGCTTGGAGCAATCAGCCCCAGCATTTT.

This clone was observed a handful of times. The chain joins TRBV7-9 to TRBJ1-2; D uncertain. The V gene lost 2 bases and the J gene lost 7 bases, with 8 bases spanning the gap. This CDR3 comprises 12 residues. Germline V lookup: CDR1 SEHNR, CDR2 FQNEAQ (reference sequence). In DNA, the CDR3 is TGTGCCAGCAGCTTATACGTGGCTGGCTACACCTTC. It yields the protein CASSLYVAGYTF.

The chain couples TRBV25-1 to TRBJ1-2; the D is unclear. CDR1 is MGHDK, CDR2 SYGVNS, per germline. Trimming cost V 4 bases and J 8 bases, with 11 bases left between them. This CDR3 region has 12 residues. Here the CDR3 reads CASSAARGGYTF. The CDR3 nucleotides read TGTGCCAGCAGTGCCGCACGGGGAGGCTACACCTTC.

This clone turned up a few times. The same CDR3 can be traced to other DNA sequences in this sample. This rearrangement joins TRBV11-2 to TRBJ1-1; D call uncertain. There are 13 residues in the CDR3. Germline V CDR1 and CDR2: SGHAT, FQNNGV. Trimming shortened V by 3 bases and J by 3 bases, and 8 bases separated the two germline ends. The CDR3 is CASSLEADTEAFF. DNA of the CDR3: TGTGCCAGCAGCTTGGAAGCAGACACTGAAGCTTTCTTT.

This clone appeared a few times. The chain joins TRBV28 to TRBJ1-3; D not resolved. V lost 3 bases and J lost 8, with 14 bases in between. CDR1 is MDHEN, CDR2 SYDVKM, per germline. This CDR3 spans 14 amino acids. CDR3 protein: CASSFGLGLHTIYF. The DNA for the CDR3 is TGTGCCAGCAGTTTCGGTTTAGGATTACACACCATATATTTT.

The chain is built from TRBV25-1 and TRBJ2-7; no firm D call. Deletions cut 4 bases from V and 3 bases from J, with 13 bases between. Germline V CDR1 and CDR2: MGHDK, SYGVNS. The length of the CDR3 is 14 residues. The CDR3 DNA follows: TGTGCCAGCAGTGGAAGTAGTTCCGTCTACGAGCAGTACTTC. The encoded protein is CASSGSSSVYEQYF.

The chain employs TRBV9 and TRBJ2-1; 9 positions agree with TRBD1. The CDR3 length is 16 residues. With 0 bases clipped from V and 6 bases from J, the junction kept 7 bases outside the gene matches. Germline lookup yields CDR1 SGDLS and CDR2 YYNGEE. As DNA, the CDR3 is TGTGCCAGCAGCGTAGCCGGGACAGGGATTTCCAATGAGCAGTTCTTC. This sequence encodes CASSVAGTGISNEQFF.

This sequence joins TRBV27 and TRBJ1-1; unclear D gene. CDR3 length: 14 amino acids. From germline, CDR1 is MNHEY and CDR2 SMNVEV (reference sequence). V was pared by 4 bases and J by 5 bases, with 14 bases between. CDR3 sequence reads: CASSSRTRGTEAFF. CDR3 in DNA: TGTGCCAGCAGTTCCCGCACCCGGGGTACTGAAGCTTTCTTT.

The rearrangement uses TRBV2 and TRBJ2-3, with 7 bases identical to TRBD2. The V gene end was trimmed by 3 bases and the J gene end by 2 bases; junction bases not matched to a gene: 8. In germline, CDR1 is SNHLY, CDR2 FYNNEI. The CDR3 contains 16 residues. CDR3 coding DNA: TGTGCCAGCAGTGAGGGGTCGGGGACTAACACAGATACGCAGTATTTT. Translated, it gives CASSEGSGTNTDTQYF.

This chain connects TRBV11-2 to TRBJ2-6; D unclear. Germline V gene data show CDR1 as SGHAT and CDR2 as FQNNGV. The CDR3 sequence is 15 residues long. V was clipped by 4 bases and J by 0 bases, with 7 bases between them. Here the CDR3 DNA reads TGTGCCAGCAGCTCCATTCGCTCTGGGGCCAACGTCCTGACTTTC. Residues: CASSSIRSGANVLTF.